Each of the 28 T cell receptor beta chains below was sequenced from the same sample in a study of T cells after somatic rescue of genetic block. Data came from immunoSEQ multiplex PCR; TCRdb stores just in-frame clones and leaves some out. The profile covers around 100,000 clones, with just over 90% appearing a single time and about 1.5% taken by the ten largest. Sequences were obtained from peripheral blood mononuclear cells (PBMCs). Receptor source: a woman between 18 and 30 years old.

The CDR3 loop is CASSPGEDYQPQHF. For the CDR3, the DNA is TGTGCCAGCAGTCCAGGGGAGGACTATCAGCCCCAGCATTTT. The V call is TRBV27, the J call TRBJ1-5, with a tentative D call TRBD1 (6 bases). Germline lookup yields CDR1 MNHEY and CDR2 SMNVEV (reference sequence). This CDR3 region has 14 residues. Trimming stripped 5 bases from V and 5 bases from J, with 13 bases between.

This clone was picked up a small number of times. The chain uses TRBV11-1 and TRBJ1-1; D unclear. CDR1 and CDR2 from the germline V gene are SGHAT and FQDESV (reference sequence). CDR3 size: 11 residues. Trimming took 0 bases from V and 6 from J, leaving 2 bases between them. The CDR3 loop is CASSLASEAFF. DNA of the CDR3: TGTGCCAGCAGCTTAGCATCTGAAGCTTTCTTT.

The chain recombines TRBV30 with TRBJ2-2, with D hard to call. CDR1 GTSNPN and CDR2 SVGIG come from the germline V gene (reference sequence). There are 13 residues in the CDR3. V shed 5 bases and J shed 0 bases, with 7 bases lying between them. DNA of the CDR3: TGTGCCTGGGGGCGGACGAACACCGGGGAGCTGTTTTTT. The encoded protein is CAWGRTNTGELFF.

This chain uses TRBV7-2 with TRBJ1-2; the match to TRBD1 covers 7 bases. V was pared by 4 bases and J by 7 bases, with 6 bases of the junction left unmatched. Looked up from germline, CDR1 is SGHTA and CDR2 is FQGNSA. The CDR3 extends over 13 amino acids. Here the CDR3 reads CASSSYRGFGYTF. The CDR3, as DNA: TGTGCCAGCAGCTCTTACAGGGGATTTGGCTACACCTTC.

This clone was detected only a few times. The rearrangement links TRBV5-3 to TRBJ1-5; D remains unclear. TRBV5-3 is an ORF for which the function is uncertain. This CDR3 region has 15 residues. V lost 3 bases and J lost 7, with 17 bases in between. CDR3 nucleotide sequence: TGTGCCAGAAGCTCCTTTACATGTTGCGAGCAGCCCCAGCATTTT. This sequence encodes CARSSFTCCEQPQHF.

The J gene is TRBJ1-2, the V gene TRBV13; 7 bases agree with TRBD1. CDR3 length: 13 residues. Per germline, CDR1 PRHDT and CDR2 FYEKMQ (reference sequence). The V segment lost 0 bases and the J segment 6 bases; nucleotides outside the gene matches: 1. Written as DNA, the CDR3 is TGTGCCAGCAGCTTAGGTACAGGGGATGGCTACACCTTC. Translating gives CASSLGTGDGYTF.

The chain is built from TRBV10-3 and TRBJ2-7; 9 positions match TRBD1. The ends lost 6 bases at V and 3 bases at J; junction bases unmatched: 6. The V gene's germline CDR1 is ENHRY and CDR2 SYGVKD. This CDR3 has 14 residues. Here the CDR3 reads CAIRPGTGIYEQYF. Here the CDR3 DNA reads TGTGCCATCAGGCCCGGGACAGGGATCTACGAGCAGTACTTC.

CDR3 residues: CASSMGPGTGELFF. CDR3 DNA: TGTGCCAGTAGTATGGGGCCCGGCACCGGGGAGCTGTTTTTT. The chain carries TRBV19 and TRBJ2-2; a weak D match, TRBD1 (5 bases). This CDR3 comprises 14 residues. The ends were cut back, 3 bases at V and 4 bases at J, with 9 bases in the middle. The germline gives CDR1 LNHDA, CDR2 SQIVND (reference sequence). Complete variable domain (other parts from reference TRBV19 and TRBJ2-2): DGGITQSPKYLFRKEGQNVTLSCEQNLNHDAMYWYRQDPGQGLRLIYYSQIVNDFQKGDIAEGYSVSREKKESFPLTVTSAQKNPTAFYLCASSMGPGTGELFFGEGSRLTVL.

This clone has a single count. The chain joins TRBV5-4 to TRBJ1-3, with 8 bases aligning to TRBD1. V dropped 4 bases and J dropped 4; count of bases not matched to a gene: 7. Germline V gene sequence: CDR1 SGHNT, CDR2 YYREEE (reference sequence). The CDR3 covers 15 residues. CDR3 sequence reads: CASSPDRGYGNTIYF. The CDR3 bases are TGTGCCAGCAGCCCAGACAGGGGTTACGGAAACACCATATATTTT.

The chain combines TRBV11-1 with TRBJ2-6; possibly TRBD1 for D (6 bases). CDR1 is SGHAT and CDR2 is FQDESV in the germline V gene (reference sequence). The CDR3 is 18 amino acids. The germline V and J ends were trimmed by 6 bases and 0 bases, with 18 bases remaining between them. The CDR3 loop is CASRTGQNWASGANVLTF. The CDR3 DNA reads TGTGCCAGCAGGACAGGTCAAAACTGGGCCTCTGGGGCCAACGTCCTGACTTTC. Full variable domain (rest looked up from reference TRBV11-1 and TRBJ2-6): EAEVAQSPRYKITEKSQAVAFWCDPISGHATLYWYRQILGQGPELLVQFQDESVVDDSQLPKDRFSAERLKGVDSTLKIQPAELGDSAMYLCASRTGQNWASGANVLTFGAGSRLTVL.

The chain is built from TRBV9 and TRBJ1-1; the D gene is possibly TRBD1 (5 bases). Trimming took off 4 bases at V and 3 bases at J, with 16 bases between the two ends. CDR1 SGDLS and CDR2 YYNGEE come from the germline V gene. This CDR3 is 15 amino acids long. The CDR3 DNA sequence: TGTGCCAGCAGCCCCCGAGGGGAGTGGTACACTGAAGCTTTCTTT. Its protein is CASSPRGEWYTEAFF. Supplemented by reference TRBV9 and TRBJ1-1, the full variable domain reads DSGVTQTPKHLITATGQRVTLRCSPRSGDLSVYWYQQSLDQGLQFLIQYYNGEERAKGNILERFSAQQFPDLHSELNLSSLELGDSALYFCASSPRGEWYTEAFFGQGTRLTVV.

This clone was detected only once. The chain employs TRBV30 and TRBJ1-2; TRBD1 aligns across 10 bases. Germline loops: CDR1 GTSNPN, CDR2 SVGIG (reference sequence). The CDR3 covers 14 residues. V was pared by 4 bases and J by 8 bases, with 10 bases of the junction left unmatched. The CDR3 loop reads CAWTRDRGTRGYTF. CDR3 bases: TGTGCCTGGACCCGGGACAGGGGAACGAGGGGCTACACCTTC.

In DNA form, the CDR3 reads TGTGCCAGCAGCTTAGATATTGGGTCATACTACGAGCAGTACTTC. Translated, it gives CASSLDIGSYYEQYF. V is TRBV7-2 and J is TRBJ2-7; D gene ambiguous. Trimming shortened V by 1 base and J by 3 bases, and 13 bases separated the two germline ends. The CDR3 length is 15 residues. Germline V CDR1 and CDR2: SGHTA, FQGNSA.

The J gene is TRBJ2-1, the V gene TRBV18; possible D gene TRBD1, 5 bases. V lost 2 bases and J lost 10, with 9 bases in between. CDR1 KGHSH and CDR2 LQKENI come from the germline V gene. This CDR3 has 12 amino acids. CDR3 protein: CASSPGAGEQFF. The DNA of the CDR3 is TGTGCCAGCTCACCAGGAGCAGGGGAGCAGTTCTTC.

This rearrangement joins TRBV9 to TRBJ2-3, with 7 bases fitting TRBD1. The CDR3 has 17 residues. Germline V gene data show CDR1 as SGDLS and CDR2 as YYNGEE. With 4 bases clipped from V and 1 base from J, the junction kept 12 bases outside the gene matches. This CDR3 reads CASSPPRGGAGTDTQYF. CDR3 nucleotides: TGTGCCAGCAGCCCCCCCAGAGGGGGCGCGGGCACAGATACGCAGTATTTT.

The chain employs TRBV7-3 and TRBJ1-1; D might be TRBD1 (5 bases). The germline V gene has CDR1 SGHTA and CDR2 FQGTGA. Trimming took off 4 bases at V and 4 bases at J, with 16 bases between the two ends. This CDR3 spans 15 amino acids. CDR3 DNA sequence: TGTGCCAGCAGCTCCAAAGGAGGGGTGGTCACTGAAGCTTTCTTT. Translating gives CASSSKGGVVTEAFF.

The CDR3 spells CTKGGQGDKIYGYTF. In DNA, the CDR3 is TGCACCAAAGGGGGACAGGGGGATAAAATCTATGGCTACACCTTC. The gene calls are TRBV29-1 and TRBJ1-2; TRBD1 aligns across 11 bases. CDR3 length equals 15 residues. Germline V CDR1 and CDR2: SQVTM, ANQGSEA.

The V and J genes are TRBV5-1 and TRBJ2-1, with 12 bases identical to TRBD2. The CDR3 has 19 residues. V shed 4 bases, J shed 0 bases, and the junction held 11 bases outside the gene matches. CDR1 is SGHRS and CDR2 is YFSETQ in the germline V gene. The CDR3 bases are TGCGCCAGCAGCCTGTCGACTAGCGGGGGACTGAGCTCCTACAATGAGCAGTTCTTC. It codes for CASSLSTSGGLSSYNEQFF. Supplemented by reference TRBV5-1 and TRBJ2-1, the full variable domain reads KAGVTQTPRYLIKTRGQQVTLSCSPISGHRSVSWYQQTPGQGLQFLFEYFSETQRNKGNFPGRFSGRQFSNSRSEMNVSTLELGDSALYLCASSLSTSGGLSSYNEQFFGPGTRLTVL.

This chain connects TRBV27 to TRBJ2-1; D might be TRBD2 (6 bases). The CDR3 consists of 15 residues. Germline assignment: CDR1 MNHEY and CDR2 SMNVEV (reference sequence). Trimming cost V 3 bases and J 1 base, with 10 bases left between them. CDR3 DNA: TGTGCCAGCAGTTTGTTCGGGACTTCCTACAATGAGCAGTTCTTC. Its protein is CASSLFGTSYNEQFF.

CDR3 sequence reads: CASSLGQARVAFF. DNA of the CDR3: TGTGCCAGCAGTCTAGGACAGGCCCGAGTAGCTTTCTTT. The chain couples TRBV6-5 to TRBJ1-1; 7 nucleotides match TRBD1. This CDR3 spans 13 amino acids. Trimming cost V 5 bases and J 10 bases; bases outside gene matches: 10. Germline-derived CDR1 and CDR2 are MNHEY and SVGAGI.

This chain connects TRBV6-5 to TRBJ1-5, with 9 bases that match TRBD1. This CDR3 has 14 amino acids. Germline loops: CDR1 MNHEY, CDR2 SVGAGI. V trimming: 10 bases; J trimming: 4 bases; junction bases outside the gene matches: 8. The CDR3, as DNA: TGTGCCACCGGGACAGGGATGGCAAATCAGCCCCAGCATTTT. Its translation is CATGTGMANQPQHF.

The chain employs TRBV5-1 and TRBJ2-2, with D unclear. V was cut by 4 bases and J by 2 bases, with 15 bases left in between. This CDR3 spans 16 amino acids. Germline V gene lookup returns CDR1 SGHRS and CDR2 YFSETQ. The CDR3 loop reads CASSPPTAFNTGELFF. CDR3 nucleotides: TGCGCCAGCAGCCCCCCGACCGCCTTTAACACCGGGGAGCTGTTTTTT.

CDR3 in amino acids: CASTSGLAGGLNTQYF. In DNA form, the CDR3 reads TGTGCCAGTACCTCCGGACTAGCGGGGGGCCTGAATACGCAGTATTTT. The rearrangement joins TRBV19 to TRBJ2-3; TRBD2 agrees at 14 bases. The trim removed 7 bases at V and 7 bases at J, leaving 10 bases unmatched. Germline CDR1 reads LNHDA; CDR2 reads SQIVND (reference sequence). The CDR3 is 16 residues long.

The chain combines TRBV6-1 with TRBJ1-2; D ambiguous. CDR3 length: 18 amino acids. Trimming shortened V by 2 bases and J by 4 bases, and 23 bases separated the two germline ends. The germline V gene encodes CDR1 MNHNS and CDR2 SASEGT. As DNA, the CDR3 is TGTGCCAGCAGTGAATCATCGGATGGGAAGGGAATGGTCTATGGCTACACCTTC. As protein: CASSESSDGKGMVYGYTF.

This clone came up once. The chain carries TRBV6-6 and TRBJ1-1; a weak D match, TRBD1 (5 bases). The V end lost 8 bases, the J end lost 3 bases, and 13 bases lay between the germline ends. Germline-derived CDR1 and CDR2 are MNHNY and SVGAGI (reference sequence). The CDR3 has 13 residues. The CDR3 DNA reads TGTGCCAGCGAATCCCAGGGTTACACTGAAGCTTTCTTT. Translating gives CASESQGYTEAFF.

The count of this clone is one. This chain uses TRBV9 with TRBJ2-1, with D tentatively TRBD1 (6 bases). The CDR3 totals 17 residues. From germline, CDR1 is SGDLS and CDR2 YYNGEE. V was pared by 0 bases and J by 7 bases, with 20 bases between. CDR3 in amino acids: CASSVDPMAGVRNEQFF. CDR3 nucleotide sequence: TGTGCCAGCAGCGTAGACCCCATGGCAGGGGTTAGGAATGAGCAGTTCTTC.

The V call is TRBV7-2, the J call TRBJ2-3; 7 nucleotides line up with TRBD1. V lost 3 bases to trimming and J lost 4 bases; unmatched junction nucleotides: 13. From germline, CDR1 is SGHTA and CDR2 FQGNSA. There are 17 residues in the CDR3. The CDR3 is CASSLGGTANPPDTQYF. The CDR3 DNA reads as TGTGCCAGCAGCTTGGGTGGGACAGCGAACCCCCCAGATACGCAGTATTTT.

The chain carries TRBV7-2 and TRBJ2-1; 7 nucleotides match TRBD2. Germline trimming cut 0 bases from V and 3 bases from J; bases unmatched to any gene: 2. Germline V gives CDR1 SGHTA, CDR2 FQGNSA. The CDR3 extends over 15 amino acids. CDR3 DNA sequence: TGTGCCAGCAGCTTAGCGGGGGGGGACTACAATGAGCAGTTCTTC. Translated, it gives CASSLAGGDYNEQFF.